The clone carrying this T cell receptor (beta chain) appeared once. Antigen specificity is unknown. The data are from a study of shared clonotypes between healthy human individuals. General study results and limits: Estimated clonotype richness was generally higher in naive than memory subsets.

The CDR3 extends over 13 amino acids. Sequencing used immunoSEQ multiplex PCR; TCRdb keeps in-frame clones, though not all of them. The top ten hold roughly 0.07% of the sample, which has under 200,000 clones, 85% to 95% seen once. This receptor was obtained from a woman younger than 45 in good health. Sequences were obtained from naive CD4+ T cells sorted from blood. As for subset: CD45RA+ positively selected. V and J are TRBV21-1 and TRBJ1-5; the table gives TRBD1 as D, unverified against the DNA. TRBV21-1 is recorded as a pseudogene. The CDR3 here is CASNLGGYQPQHF. CDR3 DNA sequence: TGTGCCAGCAACCTAGGGGGTTATCAGCCCCAGCATTTT.